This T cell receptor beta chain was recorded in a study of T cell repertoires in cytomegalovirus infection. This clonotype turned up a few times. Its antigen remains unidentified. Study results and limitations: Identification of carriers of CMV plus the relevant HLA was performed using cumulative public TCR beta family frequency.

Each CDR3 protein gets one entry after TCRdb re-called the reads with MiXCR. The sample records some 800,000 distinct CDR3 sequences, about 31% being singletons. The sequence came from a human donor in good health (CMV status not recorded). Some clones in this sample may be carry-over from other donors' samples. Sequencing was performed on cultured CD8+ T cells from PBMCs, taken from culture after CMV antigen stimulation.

The CDR3 nucleotides read TGTGCCATCAAGACAGGGAACACCGGGGAGCTGTTTTTT. It codes for CAIKTGNTGELFF. This rearrangement joins TRBV10-3 to TRBJ2-2; D is perhaps TRBD1 (6 bases). Between the trimmed V and J ends, which lost 7 bases and 1 base, there was a span of 7 bases. Germline V gives CDR1 ENHRY, CDR2 SYGVKD. This CDR3 spans 13 amino acids.